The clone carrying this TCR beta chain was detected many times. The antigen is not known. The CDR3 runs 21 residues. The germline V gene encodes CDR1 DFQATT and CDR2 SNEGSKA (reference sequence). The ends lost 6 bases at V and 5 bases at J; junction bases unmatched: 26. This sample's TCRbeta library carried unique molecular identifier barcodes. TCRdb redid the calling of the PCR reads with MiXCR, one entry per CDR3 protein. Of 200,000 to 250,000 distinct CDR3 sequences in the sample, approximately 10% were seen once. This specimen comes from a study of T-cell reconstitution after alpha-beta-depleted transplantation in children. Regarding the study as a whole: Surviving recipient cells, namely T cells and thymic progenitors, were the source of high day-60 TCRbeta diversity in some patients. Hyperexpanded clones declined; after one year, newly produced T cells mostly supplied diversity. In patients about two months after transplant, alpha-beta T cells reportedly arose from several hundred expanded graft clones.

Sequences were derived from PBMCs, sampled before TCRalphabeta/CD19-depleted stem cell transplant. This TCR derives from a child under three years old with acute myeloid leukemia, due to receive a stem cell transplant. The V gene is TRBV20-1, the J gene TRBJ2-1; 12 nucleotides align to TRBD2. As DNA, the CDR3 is TGCAGTGCGCGAGAAACCTCAGATGGGACTAGCGGGCGGTCTACCCACAATGAGCAGTTCTTC. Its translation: CSARETSDGTSGRSTHNEQFF.